The rows below give T cell receptor beta chains drawn from one sample of a study of blood T cell repertoires in COVID-19. Produced via immunoSEQ multiplex PCR; TCRdb's table is partial and in-frame only. This table has hundreds of thousands of clones, around 85% appearing once. Source material: peripheral blood. The receptors stem from a man aged 35 to 55 with acute or convalescent COVID-19. Each CDR3 is given without its conserved first and last residue.

TRBV29-1	TRBJ2-2	SVEDSGLAGGELF
TRBV29-1	TRBJ2-3	SVEDIWDRDGNTQY
TRBV9	TRBJ2-7	ASSAVAGEEEQY
TRBV9	TRBJ2-7	ASSVDGLRSYEQY
TRBV5-1	TRBJ2-5	ASSLEGPLGGGETQY
TRBV19	TRBJ2-7	ASSLLGEHEQY
TRBV7-2	TRBJ2-1	ASSPGTSGGAYNEQF
TRBV5-3	TRBJ1-6	ARSSTTGNNSPLH
TRBV5-5	TRBJ1-6	ASTPLIGGSYNSPLH
TRBV6-2/TRBV6-3	TRBJ2-5	ASSGQGLGGETQY
TRBV6-1	TRBJ2-2	ASSDRNTGELF
TRBV7-2	TRBJ2-2	ASSLGRDTGELF
TRBV5-1	TRBJ1-2	ASSLAPGQSYYGYT
TRBV18	TRBJ2-1	ASSPMAGGRNEQF
TRBV7-6	TRBJ1-3	ASRDRGQSGNTIY
TRBV19	TRBJ1-1	ASSSTRGTEAF
TRBV6-5	TRBJ1-5	ASSPGQVNQPQH
TRBV15	TRBJ1-5	ATSPRVNQPQH
TRBV19	TRBJ2-1	ASSKRSSNEQF
TRBV7-2	TRBJ2-7	ASSLEGGLAGLYEQY
TRBV13	TRBJ2-3	ASSPRHTSTDTQY
TRBV29-1	TRBJ1-1	SVLNSGTGVTEAF
TRBV7-8	TRBJ1-5	ASSLGRGGNQPQH
TRBV7-8	TRBJ2-1	ASSLEGLAYNEQF
TRBV24-1	TRBJ2-2	ATTPGQGYTGELF
TRBV19	TRBJ1-2	ASSISLGGYT
TRBV25-1	TRBJ2-5	ASSEWGREGETQY
TRBV14	TRBJ2-2	ASSHPGLATQYDTGELF
TRBV5-6	TRBJ2-7	ASSFRTGGRTYEQY